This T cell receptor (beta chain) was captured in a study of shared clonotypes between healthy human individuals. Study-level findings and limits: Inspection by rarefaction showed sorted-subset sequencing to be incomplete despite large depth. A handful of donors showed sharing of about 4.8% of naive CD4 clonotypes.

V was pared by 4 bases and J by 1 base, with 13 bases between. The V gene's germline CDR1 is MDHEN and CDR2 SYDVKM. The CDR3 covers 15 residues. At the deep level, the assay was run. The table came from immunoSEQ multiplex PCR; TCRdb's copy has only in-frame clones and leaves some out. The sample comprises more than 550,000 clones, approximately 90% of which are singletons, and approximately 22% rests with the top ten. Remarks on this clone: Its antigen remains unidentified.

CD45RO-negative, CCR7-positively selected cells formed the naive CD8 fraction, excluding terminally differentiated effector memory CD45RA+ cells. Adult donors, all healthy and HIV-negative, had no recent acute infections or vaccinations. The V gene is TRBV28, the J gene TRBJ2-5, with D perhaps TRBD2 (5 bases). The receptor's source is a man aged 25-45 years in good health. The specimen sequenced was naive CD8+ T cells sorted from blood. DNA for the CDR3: TGTGCCAGCAGTTCCGGGTTGGACTTCCAAGAGACCCAGTACTTC. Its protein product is CASSSGLDFQETQYF.